The T cell receptor beta chain described here comes from a study of blood T cell repertoires in COVID-19. Across the whole study: The United States, Italy and Spain supplied acute and convalescent COVID-19 samples.

Germline trimming cut 6 bases from V and 8 bases from J; bases unmatched to any gene: 6. Per germline, CDR1 LGHDT and CDR2 YNNKEL (reference sequence). The CDR3 spans 12 residues. Only in-frame clones appear in the TCRdb table, and some are missing; sequencing was by immunoSEQ multiplex PCR. This sample carries more than 200,000 clones, roughly 80% of them seen once, and the ten largest clones take roughly 8%. The sequence derives from an elderly woman with acute or convalescent COVID-19. This chain connects TRBV3-1 (or the pseudogene TRBV3-2) to TRBJ1-2; TRBD1 matches 7 bases. The sequencing sample was made of peripheral blood. The CDR3 coding sequence is TGTGCCAGCAGTCCCGGGACAGAAGGCTACACCTTC. It codes for CASSPGTEGYTF.